The 18 T cell receptor beta chains reported below all come from one sample, sequenced in a study of T cell responses to AZD1222 COVID-19 vaccine. The assay was immunoSEQ multiplex PCR, and TCRdb's table has in-frame clones only and misses some. Of some 67,000 clones listed, 83% are singletons. Sequences were derived from peripheral blood, sampled 28 days after the second AZD1222 dose. All receptors derive from an adult who received the AZD1222 COVID-19 vaccine.

V gene TRBV5-6 combines with J gene TRBJ1-6; 8 bases fit TRBD1. V shed 2 bases, J shed 9 bases, and the junction held 16 bases outside the gene matches. This CDR3 is built from 18 residues. Per germline, CDR1 SGHDT and CDR2 YYEEEE. CDR3 sequence (DNA): TGTGCCAGCAGCTTCTACGGACAGGGACCGGTAGAAACTTCACCCCTCCACTTT. As protein: CASSFYGQGPVETSPLHF.

The CDR3 sequence is CASSQDGSSRSYNEQFF. CDR3 nucleotides: TGTGCCAGCAGCCAAGACGGGTCAAGCCGATCCTACAATGAGCAGTTCTTC. V gene TRBV3-1 (or the pseudogene TRBV3-2) combines with J gene TRBJ2-1; no clear D gene. This CDR3 contains 17 residues. V was trimmed by 0 bases and J by 1 base, leaving 13 bases between them. CDR1 and CDR2 from the germline V gene are LGHDT and YNNKEL (reference sequence).

The J gene is TRBJ1-2, the V gene TRBV6-6, with a tentative D call TRBD1 (6 bases). CDR3 length: 18 amino acids. With 5 bases removed from V and 6 bases from J, the gap between germline ends came to 28 bases. Germline-derived CDR1 and CDR2 are MNHNY and SVGAGI (reference sequence). The CDR3 reads CASSPPRGGRSSFDGYTF. DNA for the CDR3: TGTGCCAGCAGTCCCCCCAGGGGCGGGAGGAGCAGCTTCGATGGCTACACCTTC.

This clone was observed a single time. The genes are TRBV2 and TRBJ1-2; 9 bases fit TRBD1. Germline V lookup: CDR1 SNHLY, CDR2 FYNNEI. V lost 8 bases, J lost 8 bases, and 9 bases stayed unmatched. CDR3 length: 13 residues. In nucleotides, the CDR3 is TGTGCCAGCTGCCCCACAGGGGGCGACGGCTACACCTTC. It codes for CASCPTGGDGYTF.

V and J are TRBV30 and TRBJ2-3; D not certain. The germline V gene has CDR1 GTSNPN and CDR2 SVGIG (reference sequence). Trimming removed 4 bases from V and 1 base from J, with 6 bases in between. The CDR3 sequence is 12 residues long. CDR3 residues: CAWMPGTDTQYF. CDR3 nucleotides: TGTGCCTGGATGCCTGGCACAGATACGCAGTATTTT.

The J gene is TRBJ2-1, the V gene TRBV4-1; TRBD2 matches 10 bases. J lost 8 bases, V lost 4 bases, and 8 bases had no gene match. The germline V gene has CDR1 MGHRA and CDR2 YSYEKL. The CDR3 is 15 amino acids. DNA of the CDR3: TGCGCCAGCAGCCCCTCCCCTAGCGGGGGAGATGAGCAGTTCTTC. This translates into CASSPSPSGGDEQFF.

This chain connects TRBV7-9 to TRBJ1-2, with a possible D match to TRBD1 (6 bases). Trimming removed 3 bases from V and 2 bases from J, with 10 bases in between. CDR3 length: 14 residues. Looked up from germline, CDR1 is SEHNR and CDR2 is FQNEAQ (reference sequence). Written as DNA, the CDR3 is TGTGCCAGCAGCTTCGGGGGGCCCAACTATGGCTACACCTTC. Amino acids: CASSFGGPNYGYTF.

The V gene is TRBV7-9, the J gene TRBJ1-2; no definite D call. The germline V and J ends were trimmed by 1 base and 8 bases, with 14 bases remaining between them. The CDR3 extends over 14 amino acids. CDR1 is SEHNR, CDR2 FQNEAQ, per germline (reference sequence). In nucleotides, the CDR3 is TGTGCCAGCAGCTTAGAAATCCTCGGCCACGGCTACACCTTC. Translating it yields CASSLEILGHGYTF.

The rearrangement uses TRBV5-1 and TRBJ1-3; D possibly corresponds to TRBD1 (5 bases). Germline CDR1 and CDR2: SGHRS and YFSETQ. The CDR3 loop spans 16 amino acids. The V end lost 3 bases, the J end lost 3 bases, and 16 bases lay between the germline ends. The CDR3 loop reads CASSSRAGTGGNTIYF. CDR3 sequence (DNA): TGCGCCAGCAGCTCCCGGGCCGGGACTGGTGGAAACACCATATATTTT.

The chain employs TRBV2 and TRBJ2-7; D possibly corresponds to TRBD1 (5 bases). This CDR3 has 13 amino acids. Trimming removed 8 bases from V and 3 bases from J, with 14 bases in between. The germline V gene encodes CDR1 SNHLY and CDR2 FYNNEI. CDR3 sequence (DNA): TGTGCCAGCGATCTGGGGCAGAACTACGAGCAGTACTTC. Protein: CASDLGQNYEQYF.

The rearrangement links TRBV9 to TRBJ1-2; D is ambiguous. Germline V gives CDR1 SGDLS, CDR2 YYNGEE. Trimming left V 5 bases short and J 0 bases short, with 14 bases between. CDR3 length: 15 amino acids. The DNA of the CDR3 is TGTGCCAGCAGGACGGGTAGGACCGCTAACTATGGCTACACCTTC. This translates into CASRTGRTANYGYTF.

The chain couples TRBV2 to TRBJ1-3, with D unresolved. The V and J ends lost 8 bases and 0 bases respectively, with 14 bases between them. Germline V gene lookup returns CDR1 SNHLY and CDR2 FYNNEI. This CDR3 has 15 residues. The chain's CDR3 is CASFTEKYSGNTIYF. CDR3 DNA: TGTGCCAGCTTTACAGAAAAATACTCTGGAAACACCATATATTTT. The whole variable domain, remainder taken from reference TRBV2 and TRBJ1-3, is EPEVTQTPSHQVTQMGQEVILRCVPISNHLYFYWYRQILGQKVEFLVSFYNNEISEKSEIFDDQFSVERPDGSNFTLKIRSTKLEDSAMYFCASFTEKYSGNTIYFGEGSWLTVV.

The CDR3 sequence: CASSFDRGGETQYF. The DNA of the CDR3 is TGTGCCAGCAGCTTTGACAGGGGGGGGGAGACCCAGTACTTC. The V gene is TRBV11-2, the J gene TRBJ2-5, with 9 bases identical to TRBD1. CDR1 and CDR2 from the germline V gene are SGHAT and FQNNGV. The CDR3 contains 14 residues. The J segment lost 5 bases and the V segment lost 3 bases, leaving 4 bases of the junction unmatched.

The rearrangement joins TRBV19 to TRBJ1-4, with TRBD1 identical over 7 bases. J was trimmed by 7 bases and V by 8 bases; bases with no gene match: 16. There are 16 residues in the CDR3. CDR1 and CDR2 from the germline V gene are LNHDA and SQIVND (reference sequence). CDR3 bases: TGTGCCAGTCGGGGGCAGGGGGAAGTTACAGGTGAAAAACTGTTTTTT. Translating gives CASRGQGEVTGEKLFF.

This clone has just one count. This chain uses TRBV3-1 (or the pseudogene TRBV3-2) with TRBJ1-6, with no clear D. Germline-derived CDR1 and CDR2 are LGHDT and YNNKEL (reference sequence). CDR3 length: 13 residues. The ends were cut back, 0 bases at V and 7 bases at J, with 4 bases in the middle. The CDR3, as DNA: TGTGCCAGCAGCCAAGACGACAATTCACCCCTCCACTTT. This translates into CASSQDDNSPLHF.

This chain's CDR3 is CASSPAGRRGDTQYF. CDR3 sequence (DNA): TGTGCCAGCAGCCCCGCAGGGCGGAGGGGAGATACGCAGTATTTT. The chain combines TRBV7-9 with TRBJ2-3; perhaps TRBD2 as D (6 bases). V gave up 5 bases and J gave up 5 bases, with 17 bases separating them. CDR1 SEHNR and CDR2 FQNEAQ come from the germline V gene (reference sequence). The CDR3 is made up of 15 amino acids.

V is TRBV15 and J is TRBJ2-7; D not resolved. Germline values: CDR1 LNHNV, CDR2 YYDKDF (reference sequence). The V gene lost 0 bases and the J gene lost 6 bases, with 12 bases spanning the gap. The CDR3 is made up of 14 amino acids. The CDR3 reads CATSRDRFVGEQYF. The CDR3 DNA follows: TGTGCCACCAGCAGAGATCGCTTCGTTGGCGAGCAGTACTTC.

The chain is built from TRBV5-6 and TRBJ2-7; tentative D call: TRBD1 (6 bases). V gave up 4 bases and J gave up 4 bases, with 12 bases separating them. Germline V lookup: CDR1 SGHDT, CDR2 YYEEEE. This CDR3 spans 13 amino acids. This CDR3 reads CASSIGQSYEQYF. Here the CDR3 DNA reads TGTGCCAGCAGCATCGGACAGTCGTACGAGCAGTACTTC.